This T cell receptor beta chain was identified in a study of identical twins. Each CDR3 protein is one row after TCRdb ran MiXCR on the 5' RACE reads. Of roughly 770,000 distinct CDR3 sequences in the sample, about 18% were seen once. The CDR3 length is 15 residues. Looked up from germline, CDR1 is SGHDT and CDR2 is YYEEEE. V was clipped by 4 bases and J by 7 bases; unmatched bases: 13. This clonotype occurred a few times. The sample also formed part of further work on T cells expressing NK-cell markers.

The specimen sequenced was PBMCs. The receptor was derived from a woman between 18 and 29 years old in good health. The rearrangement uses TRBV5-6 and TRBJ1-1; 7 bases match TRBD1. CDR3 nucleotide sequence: TGTGCCAGCAGCCTCTTACAGGGGAAATTCGGTGAAGCTTTCTTT. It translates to CASSLLQGKFGEAFF.